This is a list of T cell receptor beta chains from one sample in a study of T cells in Graves' hyperthyroidism and ophthalmopathy. TCRdb processed the multiplex PCR reads anew with MiXCR; each CDR3 protein has one entry. The sample contains around 200,000 distinct CDR3 sequences, over 15% of which appear only once. Sample: blood. The receptor source for this set is a woman aged 50 to 65 with Graves' hyperthyroidism. CDR3s include the opening cysteine and the closing phenylalanine or tryptophan. D genes are given only for firm matches. A clone size is listed for some rows: how often the clone was seen (once, few, many), or a class if it is expanded.

many	TRBV7-2	TRBJ1-2	-	TGTGCCAGCAGCTTAGTCAACAGACTCCACCGAGTCTTCTATGGCTACACCTTC	CASSLVNRLHRVFYGYTF
many	TRBV3-1	TRBJ1-6	-	TGTGCCAGCAGCCAGTGGGGGAATAATTCACCCCTCCACTTT	CASSQWGNNSPLHF
-	TRBV5-5	TRBJ2-3	-	TGTGCCAGCAGTTGCAAGACTGGGGCGAGCACAGATACGCAGTATTTT	CASSCKTGASTDTQYF
many	TRBV5-1	TRBJ2-3	-	TGCGCCAGCAGCTTGACTCGTAGCACAGATACGCAGTATTTT	CASSLTRSTDTQYF
many	TRBV12-3/TRBV12-4	TRBJ2-2	-	TGTGCCAGCAGTCGAGGGGGACCGAACACCGGGGAGCTGTTTTTT	CASSRGGPNTGELFF
many	TRBV7-2	TRBJ2-1	TRBD1	TGTGCCAGCAGCTTAGTGACCACAGGGGGCTATGAGCAGTTCTTC	CASSLVTTGGYEQFF
many	TRBV19	TRBJ2-5	TRBD2	TGTGCCAGTAGGGAAAGGCAGGGAGGGCAAGAGACCCAGTACTTC	CASRERQGGQETQYF
many	TRBV12-3/TRBV12-4	TRBJ2-5	-	TGTGCCAGCAGTCGAGTCAAACTCCAAGAGACCCAGTACTTC	CASSRVKLQETQYF
-	TRBV12-3/TRBV12-4	TRBJ1-1	-	TGTGCCAGCAGTTTATCGCCTGATGGGACTGAAGCTTTCTTT	CASSLSPDGTEAFF
once	TRBV12-3/TRBV12-4	TRBJ1-1	-	TGTGCCAGCAGTTCCCCTTCGCGGCCCCGCACTGAAGCTTTCTTT	CASSSPSRPRTEAFF
many	TRBV4-1	TRBJ1-2	-	TGCGCCAGCAGCCAAGATAGCTCCGGGAAGTATGGCTACACCTTC	CASSQDSSGKYGYTF
many	TRBV6-1	TRBJ1-2	TRBD1	TGTGCCAGCAGTGAAGGACGTCCACGGGACAGCAGGAACTATGGCTACACCTTC	CASSEGRPRDSRNYGYTF
many	TRBV11-2	TRBJ2-7	-	TGTGCCAGCAGCTTAACGGTCCAGGGGATAAGGTTGTCCTACGAGCAGTACTTC	CASSLTVQGIRLSYEQYF
many	TRBV19	TRBJ2-6	-	TGTGCCAGTAGAGAACCGGGACATAGCTCTGGGGCCAACGTCCTGACTTTC	CASREPGHSSGANVLTF
few	TRBV7-9	TRBJ2-1	-	TGTGCCAGCAGCTTAGCGCTAGCGATGGGTGAGCAGTTCTTC	CASSLALAMGEQFF
many	TRBV5-1	TRBJ1-1	TRBD1	TGCGCCAGCAGCTTTCAGGGGGACCCTTCACCTGAAGCTTTCTTT	CASSFQGDPSPEAFF
many	TRBV5-1	TRBJ1-2	-	TGCGCCAGCAGCATCGAGCCCAGCTATGGCTACACCTTC	CASSIEPSYGYTF
many	TRBV7-2	TRBJ1-3	-	TGTGCCAGCAGCCCGCGTCAGGGAGTGAGGTCTGGAAACACCATATATTTT	CASSPRQGVRSGNTIYF
many	TRBV6-2/TRBV6-3	TRBJ2-3	-	TGTGCCAGCAGTTACCCGCTGAGCCCATTGGAGCAGTATTTT	CASSYPLSPLEQYF
few	TRBV9	TRBJ2-6	-	TGTGCCAGCAGCGTCGCCCGATTCGGGTCTATTAAATCTGGGGCCAACGTCCTGACTTTC	CASSVARFGSIKSGANVLTF
many	TRBV10-3	TRBJ2-7	TRBD1	TGTGCCATCAGTGAAGGGACAGGGGTTGGCGAGCAGTACTTC	CAISEGTGVGEQYF
many	TRBV28	TRBJ2-7	TRBD1	TGTGCCAGCAGCTCCCCCGGACAGGGCCACTACGAGCAGTACTTC	CASSSPGQGHYEQYF
-	TRBV28	TRBJ1-6	-	TGTGCCAGCAGTGGGAATAATTCACCCCTCCACTTT	CASSGNNSPLHF
many	TRBV2	TRBJ2-2	TRBD2	TGTGCCAGCAGTGCGGCGGGGGGGCCAGGGAGCACCGGGGAGCTGTTTTTT	CASSAAGGPGSTGELFF
many	TRBV19	TRBJ1-5	-	TGTGCCAGTAGTATAGGGGTTCAGCCCCAGCATTTT	CASSIGVQPQHF
few	TRBV7-9	TRBJ1-2	-	TGTGCCAGCAGCTCCCAAGGGCGGAAGGGCTACACCTTC	CASSSQGRKGYTF
many	TRBV2	TRBJ2-3	TRBD1	TGTGCCAGCGGAGAGGGACAGGCTAGCACAGATACGCAGTATTTT	CASGEGQASTDTQYF
many	TRBV25-1	TRBJ2-3	-	TGTGCCAGCACAAGGCAGGGTCTGGCAGATACGCAGTATTTT	CASTRQGLADTQYF